This T cell receptor beta chain was identified during a study of T-cell reconstitution after alpha-beta-depleted transplantation in children. The study, taken as a whole, reports: High day-60 TCRbeta diversity in some patients came from surviving recipient T cells and thymic progenitors. Reported findings indicate that, about two months after transplant, alpha-beta T cells came from several hundred expanded clones, which were derived from non-depleted graft cells. T cells produced anew were the main source of T-cell counts and diversity one year after transplant.

It was with unique molecular identifiers that the TCRbeta library was prepared. TCRdb processed the PCR reads anew with MiXCR; each CDR3 protein has one entry. The sample yields around 130,000 distinct CDR3 sequences, around 9.8% seen once. This CDR3 region has 16 residues. Looked up from germline, CDR1 is DFQATT and CDR2 is SNEGSKA (reference sequence). Trimming removed 0 bases at V and 3 bases at J, with 18 bases between. Ten or more counts support this clonotype. The antigen is not known. The sample consisted of PBMCs, mostly from graft donor cells, taken 180 days after TCRalphabeta/CD19-depleted stem cell transplant. The chain has TRBV20-1 and TRBJ2-7, with a tentative D call TRBD2 (7 bases). This TCR derives from a girl under three years old who had a stem cell transplant for combined immunodeficiency, so the T cells may come from the graft donor. The CDR3 DNA reads as TGCAGTGCTAGAGACCCTGCTGGAGGGGGGGGCTACGAGCAGTACTTC. It codes for CSARDPAGGGGYEQYF.